Shown below are 8 T cell receptor beta chains from a single sample sequenced in a study of blood T cell repertoires in COVID-19. The protocol was immunoSEQ multiplex PCR, while the TCRdb copy is restricted to in-frame clones and leaves out a portion. The table includes 60,000 or so clones, roughly 85% detected once. The sample comprised peripheral blood. The receptors shown here come from a human donor in a cohort sampled during active COVID-19.

V is TRBV3-1 (or the pseudogene TRBV3-2) and J is TRBJ2-7; D ambiguous. V lost 1 base to trimming and J lost 6 bases, with 4 bases between them. Germline V gene data show CDR1 as LGHDT and CDR2 as YNNKEL (reference sequence). This CDR3 region has 11 residues. CDR3 residues: CASSQVSEQYF. As DNA, the CDR3 is TGTGCCAGCAGCCAAGTGAGCGAGCAGTACTTC.

The chain carries TRBV6-5 and TRBJ2-1, with 11 bases fitting TRBD2. Germline V CDR1 and CDR2: MNHEY, SVGAGI. V was clipped by 6 bases and J by 3 bases; unmatched bases: 4. CDR3 length equals 15 residues. CDR3 DNA: TGTGCCAGCAGACAGACTAGCGGGGACTACAATGAGCAGTTCTTC. This sequence encodes CASRQTSGDYNEQFF.

The rearrangement joins TRBV6-2 or TRBV6-3 to TRBJ2-1; 8 bases agree with TRBD2. Germline lookup yields CDR1 MNHEY and CDR2 SVGEGT. The J segment lost 6 bases and the V segment lost 2 bases, leaving 9 bases of the junction unmatched. This CDR3 is built from 16 residues. The CDR3 region is CASSYAGLAGLNEQFF. The DNA for the CDR3 is TGTGCCAGCAGTTACGCCGGGCTAGCGGGCCTCAATGAGCAGTTCTTC.

The CDR3 here is CASSLQWVAGGPDTQYF. The CDR3 nucleotides are TGTGCCAGCAGTTTACAATGGGTAGCGGGGGGCCCAGATACGCAGTATTTT. The chain carries TRBV27 and TRBJ2-3; 10 bases align to TRBD2. Germline-derived CDR1 and CDR2 are MNHEY and SMNVEV (reference sequence). The CDR3 runs 17 residues. After removal of 2 bases from V and 4 bases from J, the junction contained 9 bases not matched to a gene.

The chain recombines TRBV9 with TRBJ2-7; the D is unclear. Per germline, CDR1 SGDLS and CDR2 YYNGEE. Trimming took 3 bases from V and 3 from J, leaving 4 bases between them. The CDR3 contains 11 residues. The CDR3 DNA sequence: TGTGCCAGCAGCGCTCTCTACGAGCAGTACTTC. It yields the protein CASSALYEQYF.

V gene TRBV21-1 combines with J gene TRBJ1-1; the table calls TRBD1, which could not be checked here. TRBV21-1 is a documented pseudogene. This CDR3 contains 15 residues. The CDR3 protein is CATQVLRRLNTEAFF. As DNA, the CDR3 is TGTGCTACACAGGTCCTAAGACGATTGAACACTGAAGCTTTCTTT.

The chain combines TRBV7-9 with TRBJ2-7; TRBD1 aligns across 10 bases. J was trimmed by 2 bases and V by 1 base; bases with no gene match: 5. CDR3 length equals 16 residues. Germline assignment: CDR1 SEHNR and CDR2 FQNEAQ (reference sequence). The CDR3 is CASSLGTGGQTYEQYF. In nucleotides, the CDR3 is TGTGCCAGCAGCTTAGGGACAGGGGGTCAAACCTACGAGCAGTACTTC.

This sequence joins TRBV7-2 and TRBJ2-3, with TRBD2 matching over 8 bases. The J segment lost 7 bases and the V segment lost 5 bases, leaving 11 bases of the junction unmatched. Germline assignment: CDR1 SGHTA and CDR2 FQGNSA. This CDR3 contains 15 residues. CDR3 sequence (DNA): TGTGCCAGCAGCCCCCGGACTAGCTTGATGAATACGCAGTATTTT. It codes for CASSPRTSLMNTQYF.